The 3 T cell receptor beta chains presented below share a single source sample, sequenced in a study of blood T cells in healthy people across ages. Together with a sample-barcoded 5' primer, a J-beta primer mix was included in a second PCR lasting roughly 6 to 12 cycles. TCRdb re-derived calls from the 5' RACE reads in MiXCR, one entry per CDR3 protein. The table has about 1.7 million distinct CDR3 sequences, 28% seen once; the top ten hold less than 9.5%. Material: blood. All receptors come from a woman in her 30s in good health.

About this clonotype itself: A much larger clone lies one base from this, so it may be a read error. The J gene is TRBJ2-5, the V gene TRBV18, with TRBD2 matching 7 bases. Germline V gene sequence: CDR1 KGHSH, CDR2 LQKENI. Germline trimming cut 0 bases from V and 11 bases from J; bases unmatched to any gene: 6. The CDR3 is made up of 13 amino acids. This chain's CDR3 is CASSPPPGLMQYF. CDR3 nucleotides: TGTGCCAGCTCACCACCGCCGGGACTAATGCAGTACTTC.

This clonotype came up a few times. The J gene is TRBJ1-4, the V gene TRBV9; no clear D. The CDR3 has 14 amino acids. Germline CDR1 is SGDLS and CDR2 is YYNGEE. The V end lost 3 bases, the J end lost 6 bases, and 12 bases lay between the germline ends. The CDR3 region is CASSGGHGDEKLFF. CDR3 sequence (DNA): TGTGCCAGCAGCGGTGGTCACGGGGATGAAAAACTGTTTTTT.

This clonotype was seen a few times. The rearrangement uses TRBV28 and TRBJ2-7; tentatively, D is TRBD1 or TRBD2 (5 bases each). CDR1 is MDHEN and CDR2 is SYDVKM in the germline V gene. This CDR3 comprises 14 residues. Trimming left V 4 bases short and J 3 bases short, with 13 bases between. CDR3 sequence (DNA): TGTGCCAGCAGTTCCTCGGGGCGCAACTACGAGCAGTACTTC. This encodes CASSSSGRNYEQYF.